A single sample gave rise to the 32 T cell receptor beta chains below, sequenced in a study of CD8 T cells in ankylosing spondylitis. TCRdb re-analysed the 5' RACE reads in MiXCR, keeping a single row per CDR3 protein. Among about 200,000 distinct CDR3 sequences listed, more than 10% were seen once. Sequencing used blood, either unsorted or a sorted T cell fraction (not recorded which). The receptor source for this set is a male donor with ankylosing spondylitis or in good health (not recorded which).

The V call is TRBV9, the J call TRBJ1-1; 9 nucleotides match TRBD1. The germline V gene has CDR1 SGDLS and CDR2 YYNGEE. V shed 4 bases and J 1 base; nucleotides not matched to a gene: 5. CDR3 size: 15 residues. The CDR3 reads CASSTGTGSNTEAFF. DNA of the CDR3: TGTGCCAGCAGCACTGGGACAGGGTCGAACACTGAAGCTTTCTTT.

J is TRBJ2-7 and V is TRBV4-1; D call uncertain. Trimming stripped 2 bases from V and 6 bases from J, with 8 bases between. The germline V gene encodes CDR1 MGHRA and CDR2 YSYEKL. The CDR3 has 12 amino acids. CDR3 DNA sequence: TGCGCCAGCAGCCAAAGTTCGGGCGAGCAGTACTTC. This encodes CASSQSSGEQYF.

This clonotype was counted only a few times. The chain carries TRBV28 and TRBJ2-7; 10 positions match TRBD2. Germline values: CDR1 MDHEN, CDR2 SYDVKM. The V segment lost 6 bases and the J segment 3 bases; nucleotides outside the gene matches: 8. The CDR3 length is 15 residues. The CDR3 bases are TGTGCCAGCAGACCATTGACTAGCGGGCACTACGAGCAGTACTTC. This codes for CASRPLTSGHYEQYF.

This clonotype occurred many times. The chain joins TRBV11-2 to TRBJ1-3; D is ambiguous. The CDR3 covers 15 residues. The germline V gene has CDR1 SGHAT and CDR2 FQNNGV. Deletions cut 3 bases from V and 0 bases from J, with 9 bases between. As DNA, the CDR3 is TGTGCCAGCAGCTTTACACCCTTCTCTGGAAACACCATATATTTT. Translation gives CASSFTPFSGNTIYF.

This clonotype was seen more than once but under ten times. This sequence joins TRBV6-2 or TRBV6-3 and TRBJ2-1; D unresolved. This CDR3 comprises 11 residues. Trimming removed 2 bases from V and 8 bases from J, with 4 bases in between. CDR1 is MNHEY, CDR2 SVGEGT, per germline. This CDR3 reads CASSYGDEQFF. In nucleotides, the CDR3 is TGTGCCAGCAGTTACGGCGATGAGCAGTTCTTC.

The chain recombines TRBV2 with TRBJ2-7; 9 nucleotides line up with TRBD2. This CDR3 has 15 amino acids. From germline, CDR1 is SNHLY and CDR2 FYNNEI. J was trimmed by 3 bases and V by 6 bases; bases with no gene match: 9. CDR3 coding DNA: TGTGCCAGCAGAGGGCTAGCGGGGCTTAGCTACGAGCAGTACTTC. It encodes CASRGLAGLSYEQYF.

The gene calls are TRBV5-1 and TRBJ2-2; D gene ambiguous. Trimming shortened V by 0 bases and J by 5 bases, and 11 bases separated the two germline ends. Germline CDR1 reads SGHRS; CDR2 reads YFSETQ. The CDR3 sequence is 15 residues long. CDR3 nucleotide sequence: TGCGCCAGCAGCTTGGAGGACGGTGGGACCGGGGAGCTGTTTTTT. It encodes CASSLEDGGTGELFF. The variable domain in full, completed from reference TRBV5-1 and TRBJ2-2, reads KAGVTQTPRYLIKTRGQQVTLSCSPISGHRSVSWYQQTPGQGLQFLFEYFSETQRNKGNFPGRFSGRQFSNSRSEMNVSTLELGDSALYLCASSLEDGGTGELFFGEGSRLTVL.

This clonotype was picked up a small number of times. The J gene is TRBJ1-2, the V gene TRBV6-5; no clear D gene. The CDR3 is 15 amino acids. Looked up from germline, CDR1 is MNHEY and CDR2 is SVGAGI. The V end was cut by 2 bases, the J end by 3 bases, with 13 bases between. The CDR3 sequence: CASSYAQDFYYGYTF. The DNA for the CDR3 is TGTGCCAGCAGTTACGCCCAGGATTTTTACTATGGCTACACCTTC.

This clonotype was recorded a few times. The chain employs TRBV6-5 and TRBJ2-1; D is ambiguous. The V end lost 0 bases, the J end lost 1 base, and 13 bases lay between the germline ends. The CDR3 has 17 amino acids. CDR1 MNHEY and CDR2 SVGAGI come from the germline V gene. The CDR3 DNA follows: TGTGCCAGCAGTTACTCGGACGTGTCTAGTTCCTACAATGAGCAGTTCTTC. Translating gives CASSYSDVSSSYNEQFF.

This clonotype appeared a few times. CDR3 region: CASSLTLQGIYTGELFF. The CDR3 nucleotides read TGTGCCAGCAGCCTGACTTTGCAGGGGATTTACACCGGGGAGCTGTTTTTT. The chain has TRBV7-9 and TRBJ2-2; D is possibly TRBD1 (6 bases). V was clipped by 5 bases and J by 3 bases, with 19 bases between them. The CDR3 length is 17 residues. Per germline, CDR1 SEHNR and CDR2 FQNEAQ (reference sequence).

CDR3 sequence (DNA): TGTGCCACGGAAGAAGATACGCAGTATTTT. Protein sequence: CATEEDTQYF. The V and J genes are TRBV6-1 and TRBJ2-3; D is unresolved. The germline V and J ends were trimmed by 10 bases and 5 bases, with 7 bases remaining between them. The CDR3 runs 10 residues. CDR1 is MNHNS and CDR2 is SASEGT in the germline V gene.

The V gene is TRBV20-1, the J gene TRBJ2-7, with 8 bases aligning to TRBD2. The ends lost 0 bases at V and 3 bases at J; junction bases unmatched: 7. The CDR3 contains 15 residues. Germline CDR1 and CDR2: DFQATT and SNEGSKA (reference sequence). DNA for the CDR3: TGCAGTGCTAGAGATCTCGGGCTAGCGGGCTACGAGCAGTACTTC. This encodes CSARDLGLAGYEQYF.

V and J are TRBV29-1 and TRBJ2-1; possible D gene TRBD1, 5 bases. The CDR3 consists of 13 residues. V shed 7 bases and J shed 8 bases, with 18 bases lying between them. CDR1 SQVTM and CDR2 ANQGSEA come from the germline V gene. As DNA, the CDR3 is TGCAGCGCCTTCGGGCTTACAGGCGATGAGCAGTTCTTC. It specifies CSAFGLTGDEQFF.

J is TRBJ2-2 and V is TRBV5-6, with D perhaps TRBD2 (5 bases). The length of the CDR3 is 15 residues. The V gene's germline CDR1 is SGHDT and CDR2 YYEEEE. The V end was cut by 0 bases, the J end by 5 bases, with 11 bases between. CDR3 in DNA: TGTGCCAGCAGCTTGGTGTCTAGCATTACCGGGGAGCTGTTTTTT. It yields the protein CASSLVSSITGELFF.

The chain uses TRBV6-1 and TRBJ1-2, with 10 bases lining up with TRBD1. CDR1 is MNHNS, CDR2 SASEGT, per germline. The length of the CDR3 is 13 residues. The ends lost 4 bases at V and 9 bases at J; junction bases unmatched: 5. CDR3 amino acids: CASSAGTGESYTF. The CDR3 DNA is TGTGCCAGCAGTGCCGGGACAGGGGAGAGCTACACCTTC.

The chain has TRBV5-5 and TRBJ2-5; 7 bases match TRBD1. J lost 5 bases, V lost 4 bases, and 11 bases had no gene match. The CDR3 spans 15 residues. CDR1 is SGHKS and CDR2 is YYEKEE in the germline V gene (reference sequence). The CDR3 loop reads CASSKWDRGMETQYF. The CDR3 DNA follows: TGTGCCAGCAGCAAGTGGGACAGAGGTATGGAGACCCAGTACTTC.

This clonotype has at least ten counts. The chain joins TRBV15 to TRBJ2-1, with 11 bases lining up with TRBD2. Germline V gives CDR1 LNHNV, CDR2 YYDKDF (reference sequence). This CDR3 is built from 15 residues. V shed 0 bases and J 6 bases; nucleotides not matched to a gene: 1. The CDR3 here is CATSRDGTSGNEQFF. Written as DNA, the CDR3 is TGTGCCACCAGCAGAGATGGGACTAGCGGCAATGAGCAGTTCTTC.

The V and J genes are TRBV2 and TRBJ2-3; weak D call: TRBD2 (6 bases). The CDR3 runs to 15 residues. Germline V gene lookup returns CDR1 SNHLY and CDR2 FYNNEI. V was shortened by 4 bases and J by 5 bases, with 16 bases between the two germline ends. CDR3 DNA: TGTGCCAGCAGTGGCCGGACCGTGCGGGAAGATACGCAGTATTTT. This sequence encodes CASSGRTVREDTQYF.

V and J are TRBV12-3 or TRBV12-4 and TRBJ1-2; a weak D match, TRBD1 (5 bases). The CDR3 loop spans 13 amino acids. V lost 7 bases, J lost 2 bases, and 11 bases lay in between. CDR3 nucleotides: TGTGCCAGCACCGGGGCTCCCAACTATGGCTACACCTTC. Its protein product is CASTGAPNYGYTF.

This clonotype has a single count. The chain uses TRBV12-5 and TRBJ2-3, with 8 bases lining up with TRBD1. The CDR3 consists of 15 residues. Germline V gives CDR1 LGHNT, CDR2 FRNRAP. V was clipped by 6 bases and J by 4 bases; unmatched bases: 9. The CDR3 sequence is CASGHGAGGADTQYF. CDR3 DNA: TGTGCTAGTGGCCATGGGGCAGGGGGCGCAGATACGCAGTATTTT.

This clonotype showed up many times. The genes are TRBV4-1 and TRBJ1-2; D is undetermined. The germline V gene has CDR1 MGHRA and CDR2 YSYEKL. Trimming stripped 1 base from V and 4 bases from J, with 13 bases between. The CDR3 extends over 15 amino acids. CDR3 residues: CASSQGKVARYGYTF. In nucleotides, the CDR3 is TGCGCCAGCAGCCAAGGCAAGGTGGCGCGCTATGGCTACACCTTC.

The genes are TRBV5-1 and TRBJ2-7; 7 bases line up with TRBD1. CDR1 and CDR2 from the germline V gene are SGHRS and YFSETQ. The CDR3 totals 18 residues. V was pared by 4 bases and J by 4 bases, with 20 bases of the junction left unmatched. CDR3 protein: CASSPSGTEPFSSYEQYF. DNA for the CDR3: TGCGCCAGCAGCCCATCCGGGACAGAGCCTTTTTCGTCTTACGAGCAGTACTTC.

There are many counts of this clonotype. The chain uses TRBV5-5 and TRBJ2-1, with 8 nucleotides matching TRBD2. CDR1 and CDR2 from the germline V gene are SGHKS and YYEKEE (reference sequence). The CDR3 consists of 15 residues. The J segment lost 3 bases and the V segment lost 4 bases, leaving 6 bases of the junction unmatched. CDR3 protein: CASSATSAIYNEQFF. In DNA, the CDR3 is TGTGCCAGCAGCGCGACTAGCGCGATCTACAATGAGCAGTTCTTC.

V and J are TRBV27 and TRBJ2-5; the match to TRBD2 covers 13 bases. The ends lost 3 bases at V and 3 bases at J; junction bases unmatched: 13. CDR3 length: 19 residues. Germline CDR1 is MNHEY and CDR2 is SMNVEV (reference sequence). CDR3 DNA: TGTGCCAGCAGTTTTAGGGGACCGGGGACTAGCGGGATAGAAGAGACCCAGTACTTC. Translating it yields CASSFRGPGTSGIEETQYF.

V and J are TRBV10-2 and TRBJ2-7, with D possibly TRBD1 on 5 matching bases. This CDR3 has 11 amino acids. The ends were cut back, 0 bases at V and 12 bases at J, with 9 bases in the middle. Germline V gene lookup returns CDR1 WSHSY and CDR2 SAAADI. CDR3 sequence: CASSESEQAYF. CDR3 nucleotide sequence: TGCGCCAGCAGTGAGTCGGAACAGGCGTACTTC.

This chain joins TRBV6-1 and TRBJ2-1; D is uncertain. The CDR3 has 15 residues. Trimming pared 2 bases from V and 4 bases from J, leaving 12 bases between. The germline CDR1 and CDR2 sequences are MNHNS and SASEGT. The CDR3 is CASSERWVIYNEQFF. The CDR3 bases are TGTGCCAGCAGTGAACGATGGGTAATTTACAATGAGCAGTTCTTC.

V and J are TRBV19 and TRBJ2-2, with a possible D match to TRBD1 (6 bases). This CDR3 region has 14 residues. In germline, CDR1 is LNHDA, CDR2 SQIVND (reference sequence). V was pared by 9 bases and J by 0 bases, with 11 bases between. The CDR3 region is CASKDRSNTGELFF. CDR3 in DNA: TGTGCCAGCAAGGACAGATCGAACACCGGGGAGCTGTTTTTT.

Here the CDR3 reads CASSSYGLAGYNEQFF. The CDR3 DNA sequence: TGTGCCAGCAGTTCCTACGGACTAGCGGGTTACAATGAGCAGTTCTTC. The V gene is TRBV12-3 or TRBV12-4, the J gene TRBJ2-1; the match to TRBD2 covers 11 bases. J was trimmed by 4 bases and V by 4 bases; bases with no gene match: 6. CDR3 size: 16 residues.

This clonotype was found many times. The CDR3 DNA reads as TGTGCCAGCAGCTTAGAGGACTACGAGCAGTACTTC. It yields the protein CASSLEDYEQYF. The gene calls are TRBV7-8 and TRBJ2-7; D is unresolved. CDR1 and CDR2 (germline): SGHVS, FQNEAQ. The CDR3 is made up of 12 amino acids. Trimming shortened V by 1 base and J by 3 bases, and 4 bases separated the two germline ends.

A few counts support this clonotype. This chain uses TRBV6-5 with TRBJ1-3; D gene uncertain. V was shortened by 4 bases and J by 0 bases, with 10 bases between the two germline ends. Germline V gene data show CDR1 as MNHEY and CDR2 as SVGAGI. The CDR3 runs 15 residues. DNA of the CDR3: TGTGCCAGCAGTTCCGGACGGACCTCTGGAAACACCATATATTTT. This translates into CASSSGRTSGNTIYF.

The chain uses TRBV4-1 and TRBJ2-7, with no clear D. The germline gives CDR1 MGHRA, CDR2 YSYEKL. The CDR3 length is 15 residues. V was clipped by 0 bases and J by 1 base, with 10 bases between them. The CDR3 sequence: CASSQDWQPSYEQYF. CDR3 coding DNA: TGCGCCAGCAGCCAAGATTGGCAGCCTTCCTACGAGCAGTACTTC.

The J gene is TRBJ1-2, the V gene TRBV12-3 or TRBV12-4, with D possibly matching TRBD1 (5 bases). The CDR3 spans 12 residues. The ends were cut back, 8 bases at V and 7 bases at J, with 14 bases in the middle. The DNA for the CDR3 is TGTGCCAGCCGGGACGGACCTTTTGGCTACACCTTC. Translated: CASRDGPFGYTF.